These T cell receptor beta chains were read from a single sample in a study of human T cells and chemical hapten exposure. TCRdb reanalysed the RACE reads using MiXCR and keeps one entry per CDR3 protein. The data show about 350,000 distinct CDR3 sequences, 5.5% seen once. Sequenced material: whole blood, taken in connection with sensitization to the hapten diphenylcyclopropenone (DPC). The receptors come from a woman under 30 with alopecia areata. Some clones in this sample may be carry-over from other donors' samples. The CDR3 runs from the conserved cysteine through the conserved F or W. D genes are given only for firm matches. Clone size is given for some rows only: seen once, a few or many times, or a class if the clone is expanded.

size	V	D	J	CDR3	DNA
many	TRBV6-5	-	TRBJ1-2	CASRTDKYGYTF	TGTGCCAGCAGGACAGACAAATATGGCTACACCTTC
few	TRBV20-1	TRBD2	TRBJ2-4	CSASLLAGTTKNIQYF	TGCAGTGCTAGTTTGCTAGCGGGGACTACCAAAAACATTCAGTACTTC
many	TRBV6-2/TRBV6-3	TRBD1	TRBJ2-1	CASTPGQGISYNEQFF	TGTGCCAGCACGCCGGGACAGGGTATCTCCTACAATGAGCAGTTCTTC
many	TRBV3-1	TRBD2	TRBJ2-3	CASSQGAASGGKARDTQYF	TGTGCCAGCAGCCAAGGGGCCGCTAGCGGGGGGAAAGCCCGAGATACGCAGTATTTT
-	TRBV6-2/TRBV6-3	-	TRBJ2-1	CASTAPSWGKYNEQFF	TGTGCCAGCACCGCACCCAGTTGGGGTAAATACAATGAGCAGTTCTTC
-	TRBV6-5	TRBD2	TRBJ2-4	CASSYGGGAKNIQYF	TGTGCCAGCAGTTACGGGGGGGGAGCCAAAAACATTCAGTACTTC
many	TRBV12-3/TRBV12-4	-	TRBJ1-3	CASSLTGQGNTIYF	TGTGCCAGCAGTTTAACAGGGCAAGGAAACACCATATATTTT
-	TRBV5-1	TRBD1	TRBJ2-7	CASSFGVGQIPYEQYF	TGCGCCAGCAGCTTCGGTGTGGGACAGATACCCTACGAGCAGTACTTC
many	TRBV9	-	TRBJ2-3	CASSVDGGRTQYF	TGTGCCAGCAGCGTAGACGGGGGCCGTACGCAGTATTTT
many	TRBV3-1	TRBD1	TRBJ1-1	CASSPGQGWDTEAFF	TGTGCCAGCAGCCCGGGACAGGGATGGGACACTGAAGCTTTCTTT
-	TRBV12-3/TRBV12-4	TRBD1	TRBJ1-3	CASRKTGVDTIYF	TGTGCCAGCAGAAAGACAGGGGTGGACACCATATATTTT
many	TRBV12-3/TRBV12-4	-	TRBJ1-2	CASSLGPPRYTF	TGTGCCAGCAGTTTAGGCCCACCTCGCTACACCTTC
-	TRBV29-1	-	TRBJ2-2	CSVRTSITGELFF	TGCAGCGTTCGGACATCCATCACCGGGGAGCTGTTTTTT
few	TRBV4-3	-	TRBJ1-5	CASSQDLRVDQPQHF	TGCGCCAGCAGCCAAGATTTGAGGGTGGATCAGCCCCAGCATTTT
many	TRBV3-1	-	TRBJ2-5	CASSQDAGRTQYF	TGTGCCAGCAGCCAAGATGCTGGGAGAACCCAGTACTTC
many	TRBV7-2	TRBD1	TRBJ1-2	CASSSDRANYGYTF	TGTGCCAGCAGTTCGGACAGGGCGAACTATGGCTACACCTTC
-	TRBV5-1	TRBD1	TRBJ1-2	CASRGQGSADGYTF	TGCGCCAGTCGTGGACAGGGCTCCGCGGATGGCTACACCTTC
-	TRBV7-3	-	TRBJ1-1	CASRVGLNTEAFF	TGTGCCAGCCGGGTCGGATTGAACACTGAAGCTTTCTTT
many	TRBV5-8	TRBD1	TRBJ2-3	CASSSGQGSTDTQYF	TGTGCCAGCAGCTCCGGACAGGGCTCTACAGATACGCAGTATTTT
-	TRBV3-1	TRBD1	TRBJ1-2	CASSQVLTGVYGYTF	TGTGCCAGCAGCCAAGTTCTCACAGGGGTCTATGGCTACACCTTC
-	TRBV7-2	TRBD2	TRBJ2-1	CASSHGTSGEPEQFF	TGTGCCAGCAGCCATGGGACTAGCGGGGAACCTGAGCAGTTCTTC
many	TRBV12-5	TRBD1	TRBJ2-7	CASASGQGTTYEQYF	TGTGCTAGTGCCTCAGGACAGGGTACGACCTACGAGCAGTACTTC
few	TRBV18	TRBD2	TRBJ2-3	CASSPPRLSPAGGDTQYF	TGTGCCAGCTCACCACCCAGACTTTCGCCAGCGGGAGGGGATACGCAGTATTTT
-	TRBV6-5	-	TRBJ2-7	CASSYVGGAYEQYF	TGTGCCAGCAGTTACGTAGGGGGGGCCTACGAGCAGTACTTC
-	TRBV7-9	-	TRBJ2-5	CASSPFSRVKGETQYF	TGTGCCAGCAGCCCTTTCTCGCGGGTGAAGGGGGAGACCCAGTACTTC
many	TRBV7-9	TRBD1	TRBJ2-3	CASSPRTGVNTQYF	TGTGCCAGCAGCCCGCGGACAGGGGTGAATACGCAGTATTTT
few	TRBV10-3	-	TRBJ1-2	CAISESGRDTRWYGYTF	TGTGCCATCAGTGAGTCGGGACGGGACACGCGGTGGTATGGCTACACCTTC
many	TRBV5-6	TRBD1	TRBJ1-2	CASSGQGHYGYTF	TGTGCCAGCAGTGGACAGGGCCACTATGGCTACACCTTC
many	TRBV20-1	-	TRBJ2-3	CSAQRRGTSTDTQYF	TGCAGTGCACAAAGGCGGGGTACTAGCACAGATACGCAGTATTTT
many	TRBV20-1	-	TRBJ2-3	CSAEVGRDMSTQYF	TGCAGTGCTGAAGTTGGGCGGGACATGAGTACGCAGTATTTT
few	TRBV2	-	TRBJ2-5	CASSETPGVETQYF	TGTGCCAGCAGTGAAACCCCGGGGGTTGAGACCCAGTACTTC